This T cell receptor (beta chain) was recorded in a study of shared clonotypes between healthy human individuals. Here immunoSEQ multiplex PCR was the method, and the copy in TCRdb shows in-frame clones only, minus some. The table has millions of clones, roughly 95% seen once. Sample: naive CD4+ T cells sorted from blood. The subset here: CD45RA+ positively selected. This clonotype was sampled from a young man in good health.

The CDR3 loop reads CASSLQPGQGALTEAFF. The CDR3 DNA reads TGCGCCAGCAGCTTGCAACCCGGACAGGGGGCGTTGACTGAAGCTTTCTTT. The chain employs TRBV5-1 and TRBJ1-1; 11 bases line up with TRBD1. V was clipped by 1 base and J by 5 bases; unmatched bases: 10. The CDR3 loop spans 17 amino acids. Germline loops: CDR1 SGHRS, CDR2 YFSETQ.